This entry lists 21 T cell receptor beta chains sequenced from one sample in a study of beta chain features in type 1 diabetes. Antigen specificity for these receptors is unknown. Isolated RNA was reverse transcribed in full, so expressed TCRB transcripts were sequenced. Sequenced by immunoSEQ multiplex PCR; TCRdb stores in-frame clones only, minus some. In the table there are about 340,000 clones, approximately 12% of which are singletons. Regarding the study as a whole: Shorter TCRB CDR3s, moderately but significantly so, marked every one of the four CD4+ subsets in Type 1 diabetes patients.

Sequenced input: naive CD4+ T cells from blood. The receptors were gathered from a woman aged 18-30 years with type 1 diabetes.

This clone was observed a few times. V and J are TRBV30 and TRBJ2-1; possibly TRBD2 for D (5 bases). Trimming left V 0 bases short and J 0 bases short, with 12 bases between. CDR3 length equals 16 residues. The V gene's germline CDR1 is GTSNPN and CDR2 SVGIG (reference sequence). The CDR3 sequence: CAWSVASSFSYNEQFF. For the CDR3, the DNA is TGTGCCTGGAGTGTAGCTAGCTCCTTCTCCTACAATGAGCAGTTCTTC. Based on the CDR3 plus reference TRBV30 and TRBJ2-1, the full variable domain is SQTIHQWPATLVQPVGSPLSLECTVEGTSNPNLYWYRQAAGRGLQLLFYSVGIGQISSEVPQNLSASRPQDRQFILSSKKLLLSDSGFYLCAWSVASSFSYNEQFFGPGTRLTVL.

V gene TRBV9 combines with J gene TRBJ2-3, with 9 bases matching TRBD2. With V trimmed by 3 bases and J by 7 bases, 9 bases remained unmatched. Germline V CDR1 and CDR2: SGDLS, YYNGEE. This CDR3 comprises 15 residues. This CDR3 reads CASSAGTSTTYTQYF. The DNA of the CDR3 is TGTGCCAGCAGCGCCGGGACTAGCACAACCTATACGCAGTATTTT. Combining the CDR3 with reference TRBV9 and TRBJ2-3 gives the whole variable domain DSGVTQTPKHLITATGQRVTLRCSPRSGDLSVYWYQQSLDQGLQFLIQYYNGEERAKGNILERFSAQQFPDLHSELNLSSLELGDSALYFCASSAGTSTTYTQYFGPGTRLTVL.

V gene TRBV28 combines with J gene TRBJ2-1, with 9 bases lining up with TRBD1. Looked up from germline, CDR1 is MDHEN and CDR2 is SYDVKM. The CDR3 has 15 amino acids. J lost 10 bases, V lost 10 bases, and 17 bases had no gene match. The DNA of the CDR3 is TGTGCCACTGAATCCCGGGACAGGGCATTTGGGGAGCAGTTCTTC. This encodes CATESRDRAFGEQFF.

A few counts support this clone. This chain connects TRBV30 to TRBJ2-3, with TRBD2 matching 7 bases. The CDR3 is made up of 14 amino acids. Germline lookup yields CDR1 GTSNPN and CDR2 SVGIG (reference sequence). J lost 7 bases, V lost 4 bases, and 11 bases had no gene match. The CDR3 loop is CAWKGGREVNTQYF. As DNA, the CDR3 is TGTGCCTGGAAGGGCGGGAGAGAAGTAAATACGCAGTATTTT.

This clone was seen more than once but under ten times. V gene TRBV19 combines with J gene TRBJ2-1, with D tentatively TRBD1 (5 bases). The CDR3 extends over 16 amino acids. CDR1 is LNHDA and CDR2 is SQIVND in the germline V gene (reference sequence). V lost 4 bases to trimming and J lost 4 bases, with 17 bases between them. CDR3 sequence (DNA): TGTGCCAGTAGTAGGTTGGGGCAGTACCCTTACAATGAGCAGTTCTTC. Its protein product is CASSRLGQYPYNEQFF.

The chain is built from TRBV30 and TRBJ1-2, with D unresolved. In germline, CDR1 is GTSNPN, CDR2 SVGIG (reference sequence). CDR3 length: 15 residues. Trimming stripped 1 base from V and 4 bases from J, with 16 bases between. The CDR3 loop reads CAWSASLQDFYGYTF. DNA for the CDR3: TGTGCCTGGAGTGCAAGTCTCCAGGACTTCTATGGCTACACCTTC.

This chain links TRBV7-2 with TRBJ2-3, with 13 bases matching TRBD2. The ends lost 3 bases at V and 6 bases at J; junction bases unmatched: 3. This CDR3 contains 15 residues. Germline V gives CDR1 SGHTA, CDR2 FQGNSA. In DNA form, the CDR3 reads TGTGCCAGCAGCTTGGGACTAGCGGGAATGGATACGCAGTATTTT. Its protein product is CASSLGLAGMDTQYF.

This clone was picked up a small number of times. This chain links TRBV11-2 with TRBJ1-1, with D possibly matching TRBD1 (5 bases). The V and J ends lost 5 bases and 1 base respectively, with 8 bases between them. This CDR3 has 13 residues. Per the germline V gene, CDR1 is SGHAT and CDR2 is FQNNGV. CDR3 in DNA: TGTGCCAGCAGCGCGACAGCGAACACTGAAGCTTTCTTT. Residues: CASSATANTEAFF.

This clone was seen a few times. Other DNA sequences in the sample encode the same CDR3. CDR3 in DNA: TGCGCCAGCAGCCCCGGGACTGGGAACACTGAAGCTTTCTTT. This gives the protein CASSPGTGNTEAFF. The chain carries TRBV5-1 and TRBJ1-1; D possibly corresponds to TRBD1 (5 bases). Germline V gene sequence: CDR1 SGHRS, CDR2 YFSETQ. This CDR3 contains 14 residues. V lost 4 bases and J 1 base, leaving 11 bases between the germline ends.

A few counts support this clone. V usage is TRBV6-5 and J usage is TRBJ1-4; tentatively, D is TRBD1 (6 bases). The germline CDR1 and CDR2 sequences are MNHEY and SVGAGI. Deletions cut 2 bases from V and 8 bases from J, with 15 bases between. The CDR3 length is 15 residues. CDR3 nucleotides: TGTGCCAGCAGTTACCAGAGGGACACTGGAGAAAAACTGTTTTTT. It yields the protein CASSYQRDTGEKLFF.

The chain uses TRBV7-2 and TRBJ1-1; D gene uncertain. V dropped 1 base and J dropped 1 base, with 7 bases sitting between them. Germline lookup yields CDR1 SGHTA and CDR2 FQGNSA. The CDR3 contains 14 residues. In nucleotides, the CDR3 is TGTGCCAGCAGCTTAGGGGGAGAGAACACTGAAGCTTTCTTT. This gives the protein CASSLGGENTEAFF.

The chain has TRBV18 and TRBJ2-3; maybe TRBD2 (6 bases). V lost 5 bases, J lost 0 bases, and 15 bases lay in between. The CDR3 covers 16 residues. CDR1 KGHSH and CDR2 LQKENI come from the germline V gene. CDR3 coding DNA: TGTGCCAGCTCATGGCGGCGGGATGGGAGCACAGATACGCAGTATTTT. Amino acid sequence: CASSWRRDGSTDTQYF.

The rearrangement uses TRBV30 and TRBJ1-1; D is possibly TRBD1 (6 bases). This CDR3 has 13 residues. Germline CDR1 is GTSNPN and CDR2 is SVGIG (reference sequence). Between the trimmed V and J ends, which lost 4 bases and 6 bases, there was a span of 15 bases. The CDR3 DNA sequence: TGTGCCTGGATGCGGGGGGCAAATGCTGAAGCTTTCTTT. Amino acids: CAWMRGANAEAFF.

V usage is TRBV19 and J usage is TRBJ1-1; D remains ambiguous. CDR1 is LNHDA and CDR2 is SQIVND in the germline V gene (reference sequence). This CDR3 contains 13 residues. V lost 1 base, J lost 7 bases, and 10 bases lay in between. Here the CDR3 DNA reads TGTGCCAGTAGTATAGTGGGCAGCCTTGAAGCTTTCTTT. This codes for CASSIVGSLEAFF.

This rearrangement joins TRBV14 to TRBJ1-1; TRBD1 matches 7 bases. CDR3 size: 14 residues. The V segment lost 4 bases and the J segment 3 bases; nucleotides outside the gene matches: 5. Per germline, CDR1 SGHDN and CDR2 FVKESK. The CDR3 DNA is TGTGCCAGCAGCCGTAACAGGGGACACACTGAAGCTTTCTTT. It yields the protein CASSRNRGHTEAFF. Using reference TRBV14 and TRBJ1-1 for the parts outside the CDR3, the full variable domain is EAGVTQFPSHSVIEKGQTVTLRCDPISGHDNLYWYRRVMGKEIKFLLHFVKESKQDESGMPNNRFLAERTGGTYSTLKVQPAELEDSGVYFCASSRNRGHTEAFFGQGTRLTVV.

The chain uses TRBV25-1 and TRBJ2-1; 7 bases are a match to TRBD1. V trimming: 6 bases; J trimming: 9 bases; junction bases outside the gene matches: 11. Germline-derived CDR1 and CDR2 are MGHDK and SYGVNS. CDR3 length equals 14 residues. CDR3 amino acids: CASRGQGVASEQFF. For the CDR3, the DNA is TGTGCCAGCAGGGGGCAGGGGGTCGCGTCTGAGCAGTTCTTC.

This clone has just a few counts. The rearrangement joins TRBV7-2 to TRBJ2-1; TRBD2 matches at 7 bases. J gave up 2 bases and V 4 bases, and 11 bases lay outside the gene matches. The V gene's germline CDR1 is SGHTA and CDR2 FQGNSA. The CDR3 runs 17 residues. The CDR3 region is CASSSFGLVEPYNEQFF. CDR3 DNA sequence: TGTGCCAGCAGCTCGTTCGGACTAGTAGAACCCTACAATGAGCAGTTCTTC. Filled out from reference TRBV7-2 and TRBJ2-1, the complete variable domain reads GAGVSQSPSNKVTEKGKDVELRCDPISGHTALYWYRQSLGQGLEFLIYFQGNSAPDKSGLPSDRFSAERTGGSVSTLTIQRTQQEDSAVYLCASSSFGLVEPYNEQFFGPGTRLTVL.

This chain links TRBV14 with TRBJ2-1, with 7 bases lining up with TRBD2. The germline gives CDR1 SGHDN, CDR2 FVKESK. This CDR3 is built from 13 residues. The J segment lost 6 bases and the V segment lost 6 bases, leaving 5 bases of the junction unmatched. CDR3 DNA sequence: TGTGCCAGCAGGGCTACTAGCGCCAATGAGCAGTTCTTC. This gives the protein CASRATSANEQFF.

This clone showed up just a few times. V usage is TRBV6-1 and J usage is TRBJ2-7; 7 bases agree with TRBD2. Germline V gene lookup returns CDR1 MNHNS and CDR2 SASEGT. CDR3 length equals 14 residues. V lost 7 bases and J lost 5; bases outside the gene matches: 11. DNA for the CDR3: TGTGCCAGCAACGGGAGGTCGGTCAACCACGAGCAGTACTTC. Its translation is CASNGRSVNHEQYF.

This clone has a handful of counts. V gene TRBV5-1 combines with J gene TRBJ2-5; perhaps TRBD2 as D (6 bases). V was pared by 1 base and J by 2 bases, with 9 bases between. There are 14 residues in the CDR3. Germline loops: CDR1 SGHRS, CDR2 YFSETQ. CDR3 bases: TGCGCCAGCAGCTTGTGGAGGGGACAAGAGACCCAGTACTTC. Its protein is CASSLWRGQETQYF.

This clone was seen more than once but under ten times. The chain joins TRBV28 to TRBJ2-7; perhaps TRBD2 as D (6 bases). Germline loops: CDR1 MDHEN, CDR2 SYDVKM. V was clipped by 3 bases and J by 3 bases, with 12 bases between them. The CDR3 totals 14 residues. CDR3 coding DNA: TGTGCCAGCAGTTTTGGGCGGGAACACTACGAGCAGTACGTC. This translates into CASSFGREHYEQYV.